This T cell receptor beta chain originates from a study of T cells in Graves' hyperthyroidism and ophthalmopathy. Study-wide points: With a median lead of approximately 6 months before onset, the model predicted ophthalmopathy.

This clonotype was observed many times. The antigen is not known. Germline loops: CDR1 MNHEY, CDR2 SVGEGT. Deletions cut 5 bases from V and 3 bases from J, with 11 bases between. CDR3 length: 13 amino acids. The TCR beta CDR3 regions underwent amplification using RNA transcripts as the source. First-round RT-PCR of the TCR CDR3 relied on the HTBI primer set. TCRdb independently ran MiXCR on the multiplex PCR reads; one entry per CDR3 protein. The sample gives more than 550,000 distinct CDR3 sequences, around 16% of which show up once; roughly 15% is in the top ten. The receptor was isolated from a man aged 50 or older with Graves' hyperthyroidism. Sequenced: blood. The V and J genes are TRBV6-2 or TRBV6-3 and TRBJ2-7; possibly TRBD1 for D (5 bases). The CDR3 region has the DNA TGTGCCAGCAGTCAGGGCGATATCTACGAGCAGTACTTC. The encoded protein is CASSQGDIYEQYF.